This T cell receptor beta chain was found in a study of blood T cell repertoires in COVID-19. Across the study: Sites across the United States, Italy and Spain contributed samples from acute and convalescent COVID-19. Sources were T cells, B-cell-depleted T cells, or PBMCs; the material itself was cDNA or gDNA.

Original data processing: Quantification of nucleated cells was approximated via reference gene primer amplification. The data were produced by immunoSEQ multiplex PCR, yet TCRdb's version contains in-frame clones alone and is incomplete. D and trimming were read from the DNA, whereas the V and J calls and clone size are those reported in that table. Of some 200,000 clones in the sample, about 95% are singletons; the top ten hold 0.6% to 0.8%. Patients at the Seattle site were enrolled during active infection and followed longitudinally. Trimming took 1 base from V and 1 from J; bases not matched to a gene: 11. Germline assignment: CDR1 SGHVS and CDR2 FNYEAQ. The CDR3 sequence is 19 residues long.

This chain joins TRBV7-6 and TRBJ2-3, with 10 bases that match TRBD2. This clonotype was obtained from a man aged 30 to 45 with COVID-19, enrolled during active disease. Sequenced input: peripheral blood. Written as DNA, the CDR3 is TGTGCCAGCAGCTTAGTAAGCGGGGGGGCTGGGTTCGGCACAGATACGCAGTATTTT. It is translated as CASSLVSGGAGFGTDTQYF.